These T cell receptor beta chains were read from a single sample in a study of shared clonotypes between healthy human individuals. Profiling relied on immunoSEQ multiplex PCR, and the TCRdb table lists in-frame clones only, not all of them. The sample shows about 680,000 clones, approximately 73% of them seen only once. Specimen: memory CD4+ T cells sorted from blood. These receptors all stem from a woman aged 25 to 39 in good health. Both conserved end residues are part of each CDR3. D genes are given only for firm matches. The listing skips clone size in some rows; elsewhere it reads once, few, many or a size class.

v_call	j_call	d_call	clone_size	cdr3_nt	cdr3_aa
TRBV7-9	TRBJ2-7	.	.	TGTGCCAGCAGCTTAGTTGGGACCGACACCTACGAGCAGTACTTC	CASSLVGTDTYEQYF
TRBV19	TRBJ2-2	.	.	TGTGCCAGTAGTATATCGGGACAAGTGACCGGGGAGCTGTTTTTT	CASSISGQVTGELFF
TRBV28	TRBJ1-2	TRBD1	.	TGTGCCAGCACTACGGGACAGGGCCAGACGACCTATGGCTACACCTTC	CASTTGQGQTTYGYTF
TRBV5-1	TRBJ1-2	.	few	TGCGCCAGCAGCTTGGAGACTAACTACGATACTAAGGGCTACACCTTC	CASSLETNYDTKGYTF
TRBV5-8	TRBJ1-1	.	few	TGTGCCAGCAGCTTGGAGGCAGCCCTTGAAGCTTTCTTT	CASSLEAALEAFF
TRBV19	TRBJ2-5	.	.	TGTGCCAGTAGTATGCCGGGGGCCTGGGAGACCCAGTACTTC	CASSMPGAWETQYF
TRBV5-1	TRBJ2-7	TRBD1	.	TGCGCCAGCAGCCCGGACAGGGTGCCCTACGAGCAGTACTTC	CASSPDRVPYEQYF
TRBV5-1	TRBJ1-1	.	.	TGCGCCAGCAGCCCTAATGAGCCTTACCAAGCTTTCTTT	CASSPNEPYQAFF
TRBV28	TRBJ1-1	.	.	TGTGCCAGCAGTCTAAGGATCGGCACTGAAGCTTTCTTT	CASSLRIGTEAFF
TRBV28	TRBJ2-5	.	.	TGTGCCAGCAGTTCCCGCTCCCGGGTGACCCAGTACTTC	CASSSRSRVTQYF
TRBV28	TRBJ2-7	TRBD1	.	TGTGCCAGCCGGGGGAGGGACAGGGCTTACGAGCAGTACTTC	CASRGRDRAYEQYF
TRBV4-2	TRBJ2-7	.	few	TGTGCCAGCAGCCAAGGAGGGACGCAGGCCTACGAGCAGTACTTC	CASSQGGTQAYEQYF